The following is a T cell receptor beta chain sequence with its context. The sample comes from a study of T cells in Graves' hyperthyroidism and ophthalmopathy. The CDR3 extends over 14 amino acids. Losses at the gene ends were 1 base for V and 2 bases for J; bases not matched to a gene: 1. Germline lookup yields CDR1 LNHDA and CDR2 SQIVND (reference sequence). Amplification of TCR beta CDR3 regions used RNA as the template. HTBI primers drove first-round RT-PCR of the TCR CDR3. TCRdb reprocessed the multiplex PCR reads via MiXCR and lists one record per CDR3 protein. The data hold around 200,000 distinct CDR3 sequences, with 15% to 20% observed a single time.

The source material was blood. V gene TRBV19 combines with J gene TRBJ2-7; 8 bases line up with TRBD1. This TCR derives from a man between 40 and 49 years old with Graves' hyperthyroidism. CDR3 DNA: TGTGCCAGTAGTATAGCAGGGGGCCCCTACGAGCAGTACTTC. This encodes CASSIAGGPYEQYF.